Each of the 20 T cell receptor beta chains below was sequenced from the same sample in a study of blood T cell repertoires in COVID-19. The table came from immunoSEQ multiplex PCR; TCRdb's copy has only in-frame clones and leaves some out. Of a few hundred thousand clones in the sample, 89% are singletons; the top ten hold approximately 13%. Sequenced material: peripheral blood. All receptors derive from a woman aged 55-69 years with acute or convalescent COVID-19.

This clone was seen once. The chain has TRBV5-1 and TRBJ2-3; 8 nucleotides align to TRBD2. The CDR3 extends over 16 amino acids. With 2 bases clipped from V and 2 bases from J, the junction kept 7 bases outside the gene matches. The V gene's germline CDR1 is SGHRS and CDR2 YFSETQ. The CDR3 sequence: CASSFVLAVPTDTQYF. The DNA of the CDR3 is TGCGCCAGCAGCTTTGTACTAGCGGTACCCACAGATACGCAGTATTTT.

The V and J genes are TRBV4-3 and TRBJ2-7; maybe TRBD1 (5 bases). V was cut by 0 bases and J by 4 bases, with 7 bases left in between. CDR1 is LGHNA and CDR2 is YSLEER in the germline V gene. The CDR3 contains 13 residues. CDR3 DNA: TGCGCCAGCAGCCAAGAAGCAGGGTACGAGCAGTACTTC. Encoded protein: CASSQEAGYEQYF.

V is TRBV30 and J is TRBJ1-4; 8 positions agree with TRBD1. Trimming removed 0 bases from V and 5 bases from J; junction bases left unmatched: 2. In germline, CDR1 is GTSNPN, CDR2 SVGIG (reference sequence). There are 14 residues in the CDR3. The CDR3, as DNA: TGTGCCTGGAGTGTAAGGACAGGGAATGAAAAACTGTTTTTT. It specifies CAWSVRTGNEKLFF.

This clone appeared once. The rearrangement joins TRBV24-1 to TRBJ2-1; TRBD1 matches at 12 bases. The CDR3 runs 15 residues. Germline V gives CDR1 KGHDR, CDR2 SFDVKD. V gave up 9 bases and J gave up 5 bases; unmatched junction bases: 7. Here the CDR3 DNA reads TGTGCCACCTTAGCCGGGACAGGGGGCCACAATGAGCAGTTCTTC. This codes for CATLAGTGGHNEQFF.

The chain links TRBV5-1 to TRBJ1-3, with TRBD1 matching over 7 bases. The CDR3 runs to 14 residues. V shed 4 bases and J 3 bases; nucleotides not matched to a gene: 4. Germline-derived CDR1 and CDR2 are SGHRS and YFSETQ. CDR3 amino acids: CASSVGQLGNTIYF. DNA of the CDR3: TGCGCCAGCAGCGTGGGACAGCTTGGAAACACCATATATTTT.

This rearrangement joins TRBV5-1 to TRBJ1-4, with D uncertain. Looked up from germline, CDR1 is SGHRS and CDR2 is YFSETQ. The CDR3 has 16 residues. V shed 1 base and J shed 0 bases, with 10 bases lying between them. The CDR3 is CASSLNLPATNEKLFF. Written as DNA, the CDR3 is TGCGCCAGCAGCTTGAACCTGCCAGCAACTAATGAAAAACTGTTTTTT. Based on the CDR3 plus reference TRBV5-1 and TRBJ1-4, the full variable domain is KAGVTQTPRYLIKTRGQQVTLSCSPISGHRSVSWYQQTPGQGLQFLFEYFSETQRNKGNFPGRFSGRQFSNSRSEMNVSTLELGDSALYLCASSLNLPATNEKLFFGSGTQLSVL.

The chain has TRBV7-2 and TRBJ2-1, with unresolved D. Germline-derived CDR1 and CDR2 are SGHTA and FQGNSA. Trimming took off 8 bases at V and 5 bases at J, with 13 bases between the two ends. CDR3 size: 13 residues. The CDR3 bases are TGTGCCAGCTCTTCCCGGGTCCACAATGAGCAGTTCTTC. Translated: CASSSRVHNEQFF. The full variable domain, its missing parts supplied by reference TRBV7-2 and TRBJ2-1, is GAGVSQSPSNKVTEKGKDVELRCDPISGHTALYWYRQSLGQGLEFLIYFQGNSAPDKSGLPSDRFSAERTGGSVSTLTIQRTQQEDSAVYLCASSSRVHNEQFFGPGTRLTVL.

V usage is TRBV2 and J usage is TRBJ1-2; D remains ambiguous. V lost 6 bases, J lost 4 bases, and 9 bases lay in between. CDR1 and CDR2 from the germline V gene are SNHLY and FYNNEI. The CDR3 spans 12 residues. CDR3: CASRGRVYGYTF. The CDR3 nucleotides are TGTGCCAGCAGGGGGAGGGTCTATGGCTACACCTTC. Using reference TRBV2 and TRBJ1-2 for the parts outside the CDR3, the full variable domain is EPEVTQTPSHQVTQMGQEVILRCVPISNHLYFYWYRQILGQKVEFLVSFYNNEISEKSEIFDDQFSVERPDGSNFTLKIRSTKLEDSAMYFCASRGRVYGYTFGSGTRLTVV.

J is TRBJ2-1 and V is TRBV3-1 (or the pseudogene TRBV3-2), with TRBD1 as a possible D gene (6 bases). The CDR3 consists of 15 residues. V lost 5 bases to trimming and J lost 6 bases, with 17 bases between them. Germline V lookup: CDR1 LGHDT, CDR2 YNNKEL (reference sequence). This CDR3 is CASSYGTLMSNEQFF. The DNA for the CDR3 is TGTGCCAGCAGCTACGGGACATTGATGAGCAATGAGCAGTTCTTC.

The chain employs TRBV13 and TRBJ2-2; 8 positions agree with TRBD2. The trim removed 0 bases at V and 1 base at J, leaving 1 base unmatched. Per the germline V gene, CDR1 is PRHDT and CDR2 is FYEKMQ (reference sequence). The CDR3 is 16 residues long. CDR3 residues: CASSLGLAGNTGELFF. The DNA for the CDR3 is TGTGCCAGCAGCTTAGGGCTAGCGGGGAACACCGGGGAGCTGTTTTTT. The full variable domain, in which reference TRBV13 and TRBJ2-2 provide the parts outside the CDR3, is AAGVIQSPRHLIKEKRETATLKCYPIPRHDTVYWYQQGPGQDPQFLISFYEKMQSDKGSIPDRFSAQQFSDYHSELNMSSLELGDSALYFCASSLGLAGNTGELFFGEGSRLTVL.

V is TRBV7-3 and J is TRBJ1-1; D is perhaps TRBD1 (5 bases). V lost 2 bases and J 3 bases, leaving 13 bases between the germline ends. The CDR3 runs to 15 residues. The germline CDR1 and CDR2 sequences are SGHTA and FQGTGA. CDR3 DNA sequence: TGTGCCAGCAGCTTAGGGGCAGGGTTAGACACTGAAGCTTTCTTT. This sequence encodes CASSLGAGLDTEAFF. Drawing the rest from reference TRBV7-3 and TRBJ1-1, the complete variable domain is GAGVSQTPSNKVTEKGKYVELRCDPISGHTALYWYRQSLGQGPEFLIYFQGTGAADDSGLPNDRFFAVRPEGSVSTLKIQRTERGDSAVYLCASSLGAGLDTEAFFGQGTRLTVV.

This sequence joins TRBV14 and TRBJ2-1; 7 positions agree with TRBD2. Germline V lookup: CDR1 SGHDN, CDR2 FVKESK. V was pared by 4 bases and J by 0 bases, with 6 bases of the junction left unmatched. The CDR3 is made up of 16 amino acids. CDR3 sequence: CASSPPGGSSYNEQFF. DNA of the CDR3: TGTGCCAGCAGCCCGCCCGGCGGGAGCTCCTACAATGAGCAGTTCTTC.

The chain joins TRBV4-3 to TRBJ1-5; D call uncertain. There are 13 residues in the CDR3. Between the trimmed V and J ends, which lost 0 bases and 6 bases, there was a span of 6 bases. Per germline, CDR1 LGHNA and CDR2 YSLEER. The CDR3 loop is CASSQERGQPQHF. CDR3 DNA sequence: TGCGCCAGCAGCCAAGAAAGAGGTCAGCCCCAGCATTTT.

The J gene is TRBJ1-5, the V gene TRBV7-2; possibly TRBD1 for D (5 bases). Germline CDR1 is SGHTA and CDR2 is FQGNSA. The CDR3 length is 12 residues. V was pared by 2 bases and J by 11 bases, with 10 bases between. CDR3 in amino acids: CASSLSRGAQHF. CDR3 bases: TGTGCCAGCAGCTTAAGCCGGGGGGCCCAGCATTTT. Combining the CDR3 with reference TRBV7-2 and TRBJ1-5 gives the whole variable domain GAGVSQSPSNKVTEKGKDVELRCDPISGHTALYWYRQSLGQGLEFLIYFQGNSAPDKSGLPSDRFSAERTGGSVSTLTIQRTQQEDSAVYLCASSLSRGAQHFGDGTRLSIL.

DNA of the CDR3: TGCGCCAGCAGCTTTCTACAGGGGTCCCACGAGCAGTACTTC. It translates to CASSFLQGSHEQYF. The rearrangement joins TRBV5-1 to TRBJ2-7, with TRBD1 matching 7 bases. Germline CDR1 SGHRS, CDR2 YFSETQ. The length of the CDR3 is 14 residues. V lost 2 bases to trimming and J lost 5 bases; unmatched junction nucleotides: 7.

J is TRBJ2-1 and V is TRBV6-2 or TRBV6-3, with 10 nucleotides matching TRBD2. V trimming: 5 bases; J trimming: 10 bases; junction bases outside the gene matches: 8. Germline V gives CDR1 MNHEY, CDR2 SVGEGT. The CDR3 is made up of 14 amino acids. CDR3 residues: CASSRAGGPNEQFF. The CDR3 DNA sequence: TGTGCCAGCAGTAGAGCGGGGGGGCCGAACGAGCAGTTCTTC.

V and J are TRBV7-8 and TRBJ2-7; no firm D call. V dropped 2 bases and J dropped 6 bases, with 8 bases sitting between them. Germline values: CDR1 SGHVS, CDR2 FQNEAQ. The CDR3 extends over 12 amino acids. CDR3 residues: CASSLKRSEQYF. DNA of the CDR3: TGTGCCAGCAGCTTAAAGCGTTCCGAGCAGTACTTC.

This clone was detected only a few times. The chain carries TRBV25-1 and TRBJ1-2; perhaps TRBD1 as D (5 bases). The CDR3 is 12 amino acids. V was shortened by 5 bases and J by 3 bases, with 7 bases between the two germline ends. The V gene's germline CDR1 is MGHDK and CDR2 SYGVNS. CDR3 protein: CASSRGDYGYTF. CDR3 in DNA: TGTGCCAGCAGTCGGGGGGACTATGGCTACACCTTC.

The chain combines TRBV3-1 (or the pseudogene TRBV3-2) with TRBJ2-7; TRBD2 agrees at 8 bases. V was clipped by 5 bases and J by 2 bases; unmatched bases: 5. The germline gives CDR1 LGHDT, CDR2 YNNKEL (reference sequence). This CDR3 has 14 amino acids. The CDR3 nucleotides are TGTGCCAGCAGCTTGACGACTAGCGCCTACGAGCAGTACTTC. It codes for CASSLTTSAYEQYF.

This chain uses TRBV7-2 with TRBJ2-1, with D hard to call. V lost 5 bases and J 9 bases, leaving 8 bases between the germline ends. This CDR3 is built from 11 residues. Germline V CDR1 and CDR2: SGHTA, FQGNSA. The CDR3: CASSVYGEQFF. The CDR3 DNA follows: TGTGCCAGCAGCGTTTACGGTGAGCAGTTCTTC.